The 25 T cell receptor beta chains below come from one sample, sequenced in a study of blood T cell repertoires in COVID-19. The table came from immunoSEQ multiplex PCR; TCRdb's copy has only in-frame clones and leaves some out. The sample carries 63,000 or so clones, 70% to 85% recorded once. The sequencing input was peripheral blood. These receptors all come from a human donor in a cohort sampled during active COVID-19.

The V gene is TRBV6-6, the J gene TRBJ2-6, with D possibly matching TRBD2 (8 bases). This CDR3 is 19 amino acids long. Trimming cost V 5 bases and J 1 base, with 21 bases left between them. Germline assignment: CDR1 MNHNY and CDR2 SVGAGI (reference sequence). DNA of the CDR3: TGTGCCAGCAGTCTACGGGGGGGCAGGGGGTTTTCTGGGGCCAACGTCCTGACTTTC. Translated, it gives CASSLRGGRGFSGANVLTF.

As concerns this clone: One end of the junction is discordant with germline, which a read error may explain. The chain couples TRBV15 to TRBJ2-7; 10 nucleotides align to TRBD1. The V gene's germline CDR1 is LNHNV and CDR2 YYDKDF (reference sequence). CDR3 length equals 14 residues. CDR3 sequence (DNA): TGTGCCACCAGCAGGACAGGGGGCTCCCACGAGCAGTACTTC. It specifies CATSRTGGSHEQYF.

This clone was counted between two and nine times. The chain couples TRBV19 to TRBJ1-1; 8 nucleotides match TRBD1. V trimming: 6 bases; J trimming: 0 bases; junction bases outside the gene matches: 6. The CDR3 spans 15 residues. Germline CDR1 and CDR2: LNHDA and SQIVND (reference sequence). CDR3 region: CASSRTGPLNTEAFF. The CDR3 bases are TGTGCCAGTAGCCGGACAGGGCCCTTGAACACTGAAGCTTTCTTT.

This chain links TRBV13 with TRBJ1-1; 7 bases are a match to TRBD1. The CDR3 is 14 residues long. The germline CDR1 and CDR2 sequences are PRHDT and FYEKMQ (reference sequence). J lost 6 bases, V lost 3 bases, and 7 bases had no gene match. CDR3: CASSFTGAFPEAFF. The DNA of the CDR3 is TGTGCCAGCAGCTTTACAGGGGCTTTCCCTGAAGCTTTCTTT.

The rearrangement links TRBV12-3 or TRBV12-4 to TRBJ1-1; no definite D call. The CDR3 runs to 12 residues. Deletions cut 8 bases from V and 8 bases from J, with 15 bases between. The CDR3, as DNA: TGTGCCAGCCGACGGGAGCCAAGCGAAGCTTTCTTT. It specifies CASRREPSEAFF.

This sequence joins TRBV7-2 and TRBJ1-2; 9 bases are a match to TRBD1. V trimming: 5 bases; J trimming: 2 bases; junction bases outside the gene matches: 6. This CDR3 has 15 amino acids. The germline V gene encodes CDR1 SGHTA and CDR2 FQGNSA. The CDR3 here is CASSPGQGKNYGYTF. The CDR3 DNA sequence: TGTGCCAGCAGCCCAGGACAGGGGAAAAACTATGGCTACACCTTC.

V usage is TRBV19 and J usage is TRBJ1-5, with 9 bases identical to TRBD1. The CDR3 runs 16 residues. The germline gives CDR1 LNHDA, CDR2 SQIVND (reference sequence). V lost 0 bases to trimming and J lost 1 base; unmatched junction nucleotides: 1. In DNA, the CDR3 is TGTGCCAGTAGTATAGATGGGACAGGGAGCAATCAGCCCCAGCATTTT. It encodes CASSIDGTGSNQPQHF.

V is TRBV5-8 and J is TRBJ2-5; 9 bases are shared with TRBD1. Trimming cost V 2 bases and J 2 bases; bases outside gene matches: 1. The CDR3 covers 14 residues. From germline, CDR1 is SGHTS and CDR2 YDEGEE. The CDR3 loop reads CASSLGQGQETQYF. Written as DNA, the CDR3 is TGTGCCAGCAGCTTAGGACAGGGGCAAGAGACCCAGTACTTC.

The chain carries TRBV20-1 and TRBJ1-5; no definite D call. Germline V gene data show CDR1 as DFQATT and CDR2 as SNEGSKA (reference sequence). The CDR3 sequence is 13 residues long. V lost 3 bases and J lost 0, with 6 bases in between. This CDR3 reads CSASPDSNQPQHF. The CDR3 DNA reads as TGCAGTGCTAGTCCAGATAGCAATCAGCCCCAGCATTTT.

The gene calls are TRBV6-2 or TRBV6-3 and TRBJ2-2, with D unclear. The CDR3 length is 16 residues. V lost 5 bases and J lost 0, with 13 bases in between. Germline CDR1 is MNHEY and CDR2 is SVGEGT. The CDR3 nucleotides are TGTGCCAGCAGTCTTATAAGGAGAACGAACACCGGGGAGCTGTTTTTT. This gives the protein CASSLIRRTNTGELFF.

The chain uses TRBV5-1 and TRBJ2-2; a possible D gene is TRBD1 (6 bases). Trimming took off 4 bases at V and 1 base at J, with 14 bases between the two ends. The length of the CDR3 is 16 residues. CDR1 and CDR2 (germline): SGHRS, YFSETQ. The CDR3 sequence: CASSNRDRGNTGELFF. Written as DNA, the CDR3 is TGCGCCAGCAGCAACAGGGACCGAGGGAACACCGGGGAGCTGTTTTTT.

This chain connects TRBV6-5 to TRBJ2-5, with TRBD1 matching over 9 bases. The CDR3 is 15 amino acids. Germline V lookup: CDR1 MNHEY, CDR2 SVGAGI. The V gene end was trimmed by 6 bases and the J gene end by 7 bases; junction bases not matched to a gene: 12. CDR3 DNA sequence: TGTGCCAGCAGACAACAGGGGGCCGCCTGGATGACCCAGTACTTC. This translates into CASRQQGAAWMTQYF.

This chain links TRBV15 with TRBJ2-3, with D hard to call. The V gene lost 3 bases and the J gene lost 6 bases, with 7 bases spanning the gap. This CDR3 is built from 12 residues. The V gene's germline CDR1 is LNHNV and CDR2 YYDKDF (reference sequence). The CDR3 DNA sequence: TGTGCCACCAGCAGGTACTTGGATACGCAGTATTTT. Its translation is CATSRYLDTQYF.

The chain joins TRBV28 to TRBJ2-1, with TRBD2 matching over 13 bases. The V gene's germline CDR1 is MDHEN and CDR2 SYDVKM. V was pared by 2 bases and J by 3 bases, with 1 base of the junction left unmatched. This CDR3 comprises 16 residues. The CDR3 reads CASSLTSGGVYNEQFF. CDR3 bases: TGTGCCAGCAGTTTAACTAGCGGGGGGGTCTACAATGAGCAGTTCTTC.

The DNA for the CDR3 is TGTGCCAGCAGCTTACAGCGGGGGGGCATGGATACGCAGTATTTT. Translating gives CASSLQRGGMDTQYF. V gene TRBV11-2 combines with J gene TRBJ2-3, with TRBD2 identical over 10 bases. Looked up from germline, CDR1 is SGHAT and CDR2 is FQNNGV. This CDR3 contains 15 residues. Trimming removed 2 bases from V and 6 bases from J; junction bases left unmatched: 5.

The rearrangement links TRBV11-2 to TRBJ1-1; D ambiguous. Trimming stripped 5 bases from V and 2 bases from J, with 18 bases between. The CDR3 runs 16 residues. Germline V gene sequence: CDR1 SGHAT, CDR2 FQNNGV. CDR3 DNA: TGTGCCAGCAGCCGATTGGCAGGTAAAAGAAACACTGAAGCTTTCTTT. Its protein is CASSRLAGKRNTEAFF.

V gene TRBV3-1 (or the pseudogene TRBV3-2) combines with J gene TRBJ2-7; TRBD1 aligns across 9 bases. V dropped 4 bases and J dropped 6; count of bases not matched to a gene: 10. CDR3 size: 15 residues. From germline, CDR1 is LGHDT and CDR2 YNNKEL (reference sequence). Written as DNA, the CDR3 is TGTGCCAGCAGCCCTCCGGGACAGGGATTTGTCGAGCAGTACTTC. Translation: CASSPPGQGFVEQYF.

A single count supports this clone. The chain couples TRBV19 to TRBJ1-6, with 9 bases fitting TRBD1. Germline trimming cut 9 bases from V and 4 bases from J; bases unmatched to any gene: 4. Germline V gives CDR1 LNHDA, CDR2 SQIVND (reference sequence). The CDR3 covers 14 residues. The CDR3 DNA is TGTGCCAGCCGGGACAGGGCTTATAATTCACCCCTCCACTTT. Translation: CASRDRAYNSPLHF. The complete variable domain, with remaining parts taken from reference TRBV19 and TRBJ1-6, reads DGGITQSPKYLFRKEGQNVTLSCEQNLNHDAMYWYRQDPGQGLRLIYYSQIVNDFQKGDIAEGYSVSREKKESFPLTVTSAQKNPTAFYLCASRDRAYNSPLHFGNGTRLTVT.

This chain uses TRBV7-2 with TRBJ2-7; no clear D gene. Deletions cut 1 base from V and 2 bases from J, with 12 bases between. Germline lookup yields CDR1 SGHTA and CDR2 FQGNSA. This CDR3 contains 15 residues. The CDR3 spells CASSLGPLVTYEQYF. The CDR3 coding sequence is TGTGCCAGCAGCTTAGGGCCTCTAGTTACCTACGAGCAGTACTTC.

The V and J genes are TRBV5-4 and TRBJ1-6; 7 positions agree with TRBD1. The V segment lost 3 bases and the J segment 5 bases; nucleotides outside the gene matches: 5. The CDR3 extends over 15 amino acids. Germline lookup yields CDR1 SGHNT and CDR2 YYREEE (reference sequence). CDR3 nucleotide sequence: TGTGCCAGCAGCTCGGCGGGACAGAATAATTCACCCCTCCACTTT. This sequence encodes CASSSAGQNNSPLHF.

The chain recombines TRBV9 with TRBJ2-2; 9 bases are shared with TRBD2. Per the germline V gene, CDR1 is SGDLS and CDR2 is YYNGEE. The CDR3 loop spans 17 amino acids. J lost 0 bases, V lost 4 bases, and 7 bases had no gene match. The CDR3 sequence is CASSPSSGGTNTGELFF. DNA for the CDR3: TGTGCCAGCAGCCCCAGTAGCGGGGGTACGAACACCGGGGAGCTGTTTTTT.

V usage is TRBV15 and J usage is TRBJ1-4; TRBD1 might be the D (5 bases). V dropped 0 bases and J dropped 2 bases, with 13 bases sitting between them. In germline, CDR1 is LNHNV, CDR2 YYDKDF (reference sequence). The length of the CDR3 is 17 residues. The CDR3 region is CATSRDGSGITNEKLFF. The CDR3 bases are TGTGCCACCAGCAGAGATGGGTCAGGGATTACTAATGAAAAACTGTTTTTT.

This chain joins TRBV5-1 and TRBJ2-1; 9 bases agree with TRBD1. Unmatched junction bases numbered 11, after V lost 2 bases and J lost 8 bases. CDR1 and CDR2 from the germline V gene are SGHRS and YFSETQ. The CDR3 covers 16 residues. The CDR3 region has the DNA TGCGCCAGCAGCTTCCTGGGAACAGGGGGCTTTGATGAGCAGTTCTTC. Encoded protein: CASSFLGTGGFDEQFF.

The chain couples TRBV6-1 to TRBJ2-3; 15 bases line up with TRBD2. Germline V gene lookup returns CDR1 MNHNS and CDR2 SASEGT. This CDR3 is 20 amino acids long. Trimming cost V 4 bases and J 0 bases; bases outside gene matches: 11. The CDR3 DNA reads as TGTGCCAGCAGTGCTGGGACTAGCGGGGGGCATCAACCTAGCACAGATACGCAGTATTTT. It is translated as CASSAGTSGGHQPSTDTQYF.

The chain employs TRBV16 and TRBJ1-5; maybe TRBD1 (5 bases). This CDR3 region has 16 residues. V lost 2 bases, J lost 9 bases, and 20 bases lay in between. From germline, CDR1 is KGHSY and CDR2 FQNENV. The CDR3, as DNA: TGTGCCAGCAGCCAAGGAACGGCGGGGGGGGGTTCGCCCCAGCATTTT. Translated: CASSQGTAGGGSPQHF.